This T cell receptor (beta chain) comes out of a study of preoperative IRX-2 immunotherapy in early breast cancer. CDR1 LNHNV and CDR2 YYDKDF come from the germline V gene (reference sequence). The CDR3 spans 16 residues. The V end lost 5 bases, the J end lost 3 bases, and 16 bases lay between the germline ends. Regarding treatment: preoperative locoregional IRX-2 cytokine immunotherapy. This phase Ib study tested locoregional IRX-2 cytokine immunotherapy given before surgery. TCRdb's table, derived via immunoSEQ multiplex PCR, lists solely in-frame clones and lacks some. The table has 15,000 to 25,000 clones, around four fifths seen once.

Sequences were derived from lymph node tissue, sampled after IRX-2 immunotherapy. V and J are TRBV15 and TRBJ1-4; D gene uncertain. The receptor was isolated from a human donor with breast cancer. The CDR3 spells CATSAEGTPSNEKLFF. CDR3 in DNA: TGTGCCACCAGCGCCGAAGGCACGCCCTCTAATGAAAAACTGTTTTTT.